This TCR beta chain was obtained from a study of liver allograft versus peripheral blood T cells. Study background: Graft-liver T cell receptor repertoires were compared against recipient peripheral blood repertoires.

Findings and limits, study-wide: Within liver allografts, T cell receptor repertoires were reportedly different from those in peripheral blood.

TCRdb independently ran MiXCR on the reads; one entry per CDR3 protein. The profile shows about 2,000 distinct CDR3 sequences, 18% of them singletons. Trimming cost V 3 bases and J 0 bases, with 17 bases left between them. This CDR3 has 17 residues. Germline-derived CDR1 and CDR2 are LNHDA and SQIVND (reference sequence). This clonotype was found a few times. Its antigen is undetermined. The chain links TRBV19 to TRBJ2-5, with D perhaps TRBD1 (5 bases). The sequence was collected from a human patient who had a liver transplant. Some T cells may have come from the graft donor. This CDR3 is CASSIPSDILYQETQYF. CDR3 coding DNA: TGTGCCAGTAGTATTCCCTCGGACATACTGTACCAAGAGACCCAGTACTTC.